This T cell receptor (beta chain) originates from a study of OX40 agonist ivuxolimab in advanced cancers. General notes on the study: Ivuxolimab was an agonistic, fully human IgG2 monoclonal antibody directed against OX40 (CD134), a costimulatory receptor. The paper covers the monotherapy dose-escalation part of the phase I ivuxolimab trial, which included N ≈ 57 patients. The purpose of peripheral TCRbeta sequencing was to test whether ivuxolimab changed TCR sequence diversity and led to clonal T-cell expansion. Intravenous ivuxolimab was administered to patients every 2 weeks at six dose levels: 0.01, 0.1, 0.3, 1.5, 3 and 10 mg/kg. Among the roughly 52 dose-escalation patients, roughly 20 had hepatocellular carcinoma, roughly 15 melanoma, 9 renal cell carcinoma and 9 head and neck cancer. Three dose-escalation patients achieved partial responses, one with hepatocellular carcinoma and two with cutaneous melanoma. Prior anti-PD-1, anti-PD-L1 or anti-CTLA-4 therapy was permitted, and checkpoint inhibitors had been received by less than 45% of dose-escalation patients. The dose-escalation cohort was roughly 83% male with a mean age of about 60 years, ranging from roughly 23 to 90. Study-level results and caveats: The antigen specificity of the clonally expanded peripheral T cells was not determined. Low levels of normalized T-cell clonal expansion were also shown by some nonresponding patients. At doses of 0.1 to 3.0 mg/kg, clonal expansion of both CD4+ and CD8+ T cells in blood was seen between baseline and week 6. In the 0.1-3.0 mg/kg groups, partial responders were among the patients with the lowest normalized peripheral clonal expansion, particularly in CD8+ T cells. On average, CD8+ T cells showed more expanded clones than CD4+ T cells after ivuxolimab.

Turning to this clone: Which antigen it targets is not known. Base qualities are not recorded, but no much larger clone differs from it by a single base.

Patients with a history of autoimmune disease or receiving systemic immunosuppression were excluded from the trial. In every dose cohort, peripheral blood was drawn for TCR sequencing at baseline, cycle 4 day 1, and cycle 7 day 1. Samples came from an open-label, multicenter, first-in-human phase I dose-escalation trial of ivuxolimab. Adults with locally advanced or metastatic head and neck squamous cell, hepatocellular, melanoma or renal cell carcinoma were enrolled in the trial. Before TCR sequencing, CD4+ T cells and CD8+ T cells were sorted from peripheral blood as separate populations. Genomic DNA was isolated from the sorted cells so that the TCRbeta CDR3 region could be sequenced. The immunoSEQ Assay was used to sequence the TCRbeta CDR3 regions. The source is immuneACCESS, and TCRdb retained only in-frame sequences with V and J called. Part of the clones is not carried over; for the studies checked, unresolved V genes explain less than half of this, and the remainder is unexplained. The table for this sample lists just over 60,000 clones; roughly 90% of them were counted only once. The ten largest clones take up about 12% of the sample.

Trimming accounts for 5 bases at V and 3 bases at J, while the number of junction bases matched to no gene is 12. Measured from the cysteine to the phenylalanine, the CDR3 is 17 residues long. Just CDR3 DNA is preserved here, 51 bases in frame from base 1. CDR1 and CDR2 are drawn from the germline V gene (reference sequence): SEHNR, FQNEAQ. The material sequenced was CD4+ or CD8+ T cells sorted from blood, taken in a trial of the OX40 agonist ivuxolimab. Recombination joined TRBV7-9 with TRBJ2-7, with 11 bases in between that match TRBD2. The source of this sequence is an adult with an advanced solid tumor such as melanoma, head and neck, liver or kidney cancer. CDR3 reads: CASSPRGLAGGFYEQYF. At the DNA level, the sequence is TGTGCCAGCAGCCCCCGTGGGCTAGCGGGAGGTTTCTACGAGCAGTACTTC.